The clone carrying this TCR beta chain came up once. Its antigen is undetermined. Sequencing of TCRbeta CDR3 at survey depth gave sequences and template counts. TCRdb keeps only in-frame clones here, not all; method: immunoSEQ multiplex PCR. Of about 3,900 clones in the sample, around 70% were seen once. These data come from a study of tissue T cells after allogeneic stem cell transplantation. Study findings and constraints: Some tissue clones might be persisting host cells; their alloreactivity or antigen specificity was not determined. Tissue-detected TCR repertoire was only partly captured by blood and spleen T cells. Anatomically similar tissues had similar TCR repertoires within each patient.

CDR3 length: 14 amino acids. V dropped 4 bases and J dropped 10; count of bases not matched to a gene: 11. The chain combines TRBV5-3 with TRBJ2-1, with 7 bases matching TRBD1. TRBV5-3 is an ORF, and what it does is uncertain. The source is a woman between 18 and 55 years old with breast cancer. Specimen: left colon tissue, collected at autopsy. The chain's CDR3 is CARSPDRLPFEQFF. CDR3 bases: TGTGCCAGAAGCCCGGACAGGCTCCCCTTCGAGCAGTTCTTC.